The rows below give T cell receptor beta chains drawn from one sample of a study of shared clonotypes between healthy human individuals. Clones were sequenced by immunoSEQ multiplex PCR, and TCRdb holds only the in-frame ones, with some missing. The sample lists about 680,000 clones, 74% seen once, with about 1.7% in the top ten. Sequencing was carried out using memory CD4+ T cells sorted from blood. These receptors originate from a woman in her thirties in good health. Each CDR3 is given with its conserved first and last residue. The D gene is left open where the match is weak. Clone size is not always given. Where it is, it says once, few, many or a class for expanded clones.

V gene	J gene	clone size	D gene	CDR3 DNA	CDR3 protein
TRBV5-5	TRBJ2-7	.	.	TGTGCCAGCAGCGTCCCGGACCTCTACGAGCAGTACTTC	CASSVPDLYEQYF
TRBV28	TRBJ2-6	.	.	TGTGCCAGCAGTTTATACTGGGAATCTGGGGCCAACGTCCTGACTTTC	CASSLYWESGANVLTF
TRBV28	TRBJ1-2	.	TRBD1	TGTGCCAGCAGTTTATACCGGACAGGGGACTACTATGGCTACACCTTC	CASSLYRTGDYYGYTF
TRBV6-1	TRBJ2-7	once	.	TGTGCCAGTATACAGCGGTTTTTGTCAGGGGATGAGCAGTACTTC	CASIQRFLSGDEQYF
TRBV6-6	TRBJ1-5	.	TRBD1	TGTGCCAGCAGTTACGGGACAGGGCGTAGCAATCAGCCCCAGCATTTT	CASSYGTGRSNQPQHF
TRBV4-1	TRBJ1-3	once	.	TGCGCCAGCAGCCAAGAAAGGGGGAGCTCTGGAAACACCATATATTTT	CASSQERGSSGNTIYF
TRBV28	TRBJ2-2	.	TRBD1	TGTGCCAGCAGTCAGGGACAGGCGAACACCGGGGAGCTGTTTTTT	CASSQGQANTGELFF
TRBV10-2	TRBJ1-2	.	TRBD1	TGCGCCAGCAGGCGAGAGGGGGCCTCTAACTATGGCTACACCTTC	CASRREGASNYGYTF
TRBV5-4	TRBJ1-1	.	.	TGTGCCAGCAGCTTGGGGGGACGGCGGAACACTGAAGCTTTCTTT	CASSLGGRRNTEAFF
TRBV19	TRBJ2-7	.	.	TGTGCCAGTAGTAGACAGGCGGTAAACGAGCAGTACTTC	CASSRQAVNEQYF
TRBV11-1	TRBJ2-1	.	.	TGTGCCAGCAGCTTAGTTGCGGGATTCACCAATGAGCAGTTCTTC	CASSLVAGFTNEQFF
TRBV6-4	TRBJ2-7	.	TRBD1	TGTGCCAGCAGCCGACACGGGACAGGACCCTACGAGCAGTACTTC	CASSRHGTGPYEQYF
TRBV6-1	TRBJ1-4	few	.	TGTGCCAGCAGTGATTACGGGGGATCAGATGAAAAACTGTTTTTT	CASSDYGGSDEKLFF
TRBV11-1	TRBJ1-1	.	.	TGTGCCAGCAGGAGGAGGAGCGGAAACACTGAAGCTTTCTTT	CASRRRSGNTEAFF
TRBV5-5	TRBJ2-2	.	.	TGTGCCAGTAGGGACGGATCGAACACCGGGGAGCTGTTTTTT	CASRDGSNTGELFF
TRBV6-5	TRBJ2-7	.	TRBD2	TGTGCCAGCAGATTAGCGGGAGAATACGAGCAGTACTTC	CASRLAGEYEQYF
TRBV28	TRBJ1-2	few	TRBD1	TGTGCCAGCAGTCCACCCTATTCCCTGATGACAGGGAACTATGGCTACACCTTC	CASSPPYSLMTGNYGYTF
TRBV7-8	TRBJ2-1	.	TRBD2	TGTGCCAGCAGCTTAGTGGGACTAGCCTTGGATGAGCAGTTCTTC	CASSLVGLALDEQFF
TRBV6-1	TRBJ2-1	.	TRBD2	TGTGCCAGCAGTGACCAGACTAGCGGGAGGGTGGAGAATGAGCAGTTCTTC	CASSDQTSGRVENEQFF
TRBV7-9	TRBJ2-1	.	TRBD2	TGTGCCAGCAGCTTAGGGGGACTAGCGGGAGGTTGGGATGAGCAGTTCTTC	CASSLGGLAGGWDEQFF
TRBV4-1	TRBJ2-7	.	.	TGCGCCAGCAGCCAAGACTCCCGGAGGGGCTACGAGCAGTACTTC	CASSQDSRRGYEQYF
TRBV14	TRBJ1-1	few	TRBD1	TGTGCCAGCAGCCTCCGGACAGGGATCACTGAAGCTTTCTTT	CASSLRTGITEAFF
TRBV10-3	TRBJ1-5	once	.	TGTGCCATCCGCCGACACGAGGATCAGCCCCAGCATTTT	CAIRRHEDQPQHF
TRBV5-1	TRBJ2-1	.	.	TGCGCCAGCAGCTTCGGGTCCGGCGGATTCTACAATGAGCAGTTCTTC	CASSFGSGGFYNEQFF